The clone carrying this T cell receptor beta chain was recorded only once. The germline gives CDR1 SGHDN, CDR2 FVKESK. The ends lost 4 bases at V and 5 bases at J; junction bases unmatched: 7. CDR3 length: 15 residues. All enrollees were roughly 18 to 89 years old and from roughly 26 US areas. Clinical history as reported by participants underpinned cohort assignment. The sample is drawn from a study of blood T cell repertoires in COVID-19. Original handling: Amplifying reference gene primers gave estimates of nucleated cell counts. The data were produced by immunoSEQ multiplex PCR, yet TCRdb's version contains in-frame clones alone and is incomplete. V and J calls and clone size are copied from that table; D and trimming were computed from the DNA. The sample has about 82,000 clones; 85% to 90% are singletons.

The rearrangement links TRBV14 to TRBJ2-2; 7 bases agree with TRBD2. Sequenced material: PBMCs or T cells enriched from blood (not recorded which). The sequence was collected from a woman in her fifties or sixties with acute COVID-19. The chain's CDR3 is CASSRDYFLTGELFF. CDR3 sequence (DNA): TGTGCCAGCAGCCGGGACTATTTTTTAACCGGGGAGCTGTTTTTT.